This T cell receptor (beta chain) was obtained from a study of T cells in Graves' hyperthyroidism and ophthalmopathy. TCR beta CDR3 sequences were amplified from RNA transcripts. HTBI primers were the set used in a first-round RT-PCR of the TCR CDR3. TCRdb passed the multiplex PCR reads through MiXCR, listing each CDR3 protein once. This sample has 300,000 to 350,000 distinct CDR3 sequences, with 11% to 15% found just once. There are many counts of this clonotype. What it binds is not known. From germline, CDR1 is DFQATT and CDR2 SNEGSKA (reference sequence). This CDR3 is 15 amino acids long. With 5 bases removed from V and 0 bases from J, the gap between germline ends came to 13 bases. General study findings and limits: Most thyroid clonotypes with frequency above 0.001 were detected in blood.

The specimen sequenced was blood. The clonotype comes from a young woman with Graves' hyperthyroidism. V usage is TRBV20-1 and J usage is TRBJ2-2; D is uncertain. Here the CDR3 reads CSAAWEGTNTGELFF. CDR3 DNA sequence: TGCAGTGCTGCTTGGGAAGGGACGAACACCGGGGAGCTGTTTTTT.